This T cell receptor beta chain emerged from a study of T cells in Graves' hyperthyroidism and ophthalmopathy. RNA transcripts served as the template for amplifying TCR beta CDR3 regions. HTBI primers were the set used in a first-round RT-PCR of the TCR CDR3. TCRdb independently ran MiXCR on the multiplex PCR reads; one entry per CDR3 protein. This table holds roughly 600,000 distinct CDR3 sequences, roughly 15% found once. The V and J ends lost 3 bases and 0 bases respectively, with 15 bases between them. Germline V gene data show CDR1 as KGHSH and CDR2 as LQKENI. This CDR3 has 17 amino acids. The TCR sequence derives from a woman between 45 and 60 years old with Graves' ophthalmopathy. The chain combines TRBV18 with TRBJ1-5; D may be TRBD1 (6 bases). What was sequenced was blood. The DNA of the CDR3 is TGTGCCAGCTCACCTGATCAGGGGACATATAGCAATCAGCCCCAGCATTTT. Protein: CASSPDQGTYSNQPQHF.